This TCR beta chain emerged from a study of STAT5B mutations in CD4+ large granular lymphocyte leukemia. Notes on the study in general: No patients shared main leukemic clonotypes, though less than 30% appeared at low frequency elsewhere.

With 2 bases removed from V and 8 bases from J, the gap between germline ends came to 6 bases. The germline V gene encodes CDR1 MDHEN and CDR2 SYDVKM. This CDR3 comprises 11 residues. Produced via immunoSEQ multiplex PCR; TCRdb's table is partial and in-frame only. The sample has under 55,000 clones; approximately 83% are singletons. A remark on this clone: Its target is not known.

Material for sequencing was CD4+ T cells from blood buffy coats. The V call is TRBV28, the J call TRBJ1-2; D call uncertain. This TCR was sampled from a human donor in good health. CDR3 DNA: TGTGCCAGCAGTTTAAGAAGCGGCTACACCTTC. This encodes CASSLRSGYTF.